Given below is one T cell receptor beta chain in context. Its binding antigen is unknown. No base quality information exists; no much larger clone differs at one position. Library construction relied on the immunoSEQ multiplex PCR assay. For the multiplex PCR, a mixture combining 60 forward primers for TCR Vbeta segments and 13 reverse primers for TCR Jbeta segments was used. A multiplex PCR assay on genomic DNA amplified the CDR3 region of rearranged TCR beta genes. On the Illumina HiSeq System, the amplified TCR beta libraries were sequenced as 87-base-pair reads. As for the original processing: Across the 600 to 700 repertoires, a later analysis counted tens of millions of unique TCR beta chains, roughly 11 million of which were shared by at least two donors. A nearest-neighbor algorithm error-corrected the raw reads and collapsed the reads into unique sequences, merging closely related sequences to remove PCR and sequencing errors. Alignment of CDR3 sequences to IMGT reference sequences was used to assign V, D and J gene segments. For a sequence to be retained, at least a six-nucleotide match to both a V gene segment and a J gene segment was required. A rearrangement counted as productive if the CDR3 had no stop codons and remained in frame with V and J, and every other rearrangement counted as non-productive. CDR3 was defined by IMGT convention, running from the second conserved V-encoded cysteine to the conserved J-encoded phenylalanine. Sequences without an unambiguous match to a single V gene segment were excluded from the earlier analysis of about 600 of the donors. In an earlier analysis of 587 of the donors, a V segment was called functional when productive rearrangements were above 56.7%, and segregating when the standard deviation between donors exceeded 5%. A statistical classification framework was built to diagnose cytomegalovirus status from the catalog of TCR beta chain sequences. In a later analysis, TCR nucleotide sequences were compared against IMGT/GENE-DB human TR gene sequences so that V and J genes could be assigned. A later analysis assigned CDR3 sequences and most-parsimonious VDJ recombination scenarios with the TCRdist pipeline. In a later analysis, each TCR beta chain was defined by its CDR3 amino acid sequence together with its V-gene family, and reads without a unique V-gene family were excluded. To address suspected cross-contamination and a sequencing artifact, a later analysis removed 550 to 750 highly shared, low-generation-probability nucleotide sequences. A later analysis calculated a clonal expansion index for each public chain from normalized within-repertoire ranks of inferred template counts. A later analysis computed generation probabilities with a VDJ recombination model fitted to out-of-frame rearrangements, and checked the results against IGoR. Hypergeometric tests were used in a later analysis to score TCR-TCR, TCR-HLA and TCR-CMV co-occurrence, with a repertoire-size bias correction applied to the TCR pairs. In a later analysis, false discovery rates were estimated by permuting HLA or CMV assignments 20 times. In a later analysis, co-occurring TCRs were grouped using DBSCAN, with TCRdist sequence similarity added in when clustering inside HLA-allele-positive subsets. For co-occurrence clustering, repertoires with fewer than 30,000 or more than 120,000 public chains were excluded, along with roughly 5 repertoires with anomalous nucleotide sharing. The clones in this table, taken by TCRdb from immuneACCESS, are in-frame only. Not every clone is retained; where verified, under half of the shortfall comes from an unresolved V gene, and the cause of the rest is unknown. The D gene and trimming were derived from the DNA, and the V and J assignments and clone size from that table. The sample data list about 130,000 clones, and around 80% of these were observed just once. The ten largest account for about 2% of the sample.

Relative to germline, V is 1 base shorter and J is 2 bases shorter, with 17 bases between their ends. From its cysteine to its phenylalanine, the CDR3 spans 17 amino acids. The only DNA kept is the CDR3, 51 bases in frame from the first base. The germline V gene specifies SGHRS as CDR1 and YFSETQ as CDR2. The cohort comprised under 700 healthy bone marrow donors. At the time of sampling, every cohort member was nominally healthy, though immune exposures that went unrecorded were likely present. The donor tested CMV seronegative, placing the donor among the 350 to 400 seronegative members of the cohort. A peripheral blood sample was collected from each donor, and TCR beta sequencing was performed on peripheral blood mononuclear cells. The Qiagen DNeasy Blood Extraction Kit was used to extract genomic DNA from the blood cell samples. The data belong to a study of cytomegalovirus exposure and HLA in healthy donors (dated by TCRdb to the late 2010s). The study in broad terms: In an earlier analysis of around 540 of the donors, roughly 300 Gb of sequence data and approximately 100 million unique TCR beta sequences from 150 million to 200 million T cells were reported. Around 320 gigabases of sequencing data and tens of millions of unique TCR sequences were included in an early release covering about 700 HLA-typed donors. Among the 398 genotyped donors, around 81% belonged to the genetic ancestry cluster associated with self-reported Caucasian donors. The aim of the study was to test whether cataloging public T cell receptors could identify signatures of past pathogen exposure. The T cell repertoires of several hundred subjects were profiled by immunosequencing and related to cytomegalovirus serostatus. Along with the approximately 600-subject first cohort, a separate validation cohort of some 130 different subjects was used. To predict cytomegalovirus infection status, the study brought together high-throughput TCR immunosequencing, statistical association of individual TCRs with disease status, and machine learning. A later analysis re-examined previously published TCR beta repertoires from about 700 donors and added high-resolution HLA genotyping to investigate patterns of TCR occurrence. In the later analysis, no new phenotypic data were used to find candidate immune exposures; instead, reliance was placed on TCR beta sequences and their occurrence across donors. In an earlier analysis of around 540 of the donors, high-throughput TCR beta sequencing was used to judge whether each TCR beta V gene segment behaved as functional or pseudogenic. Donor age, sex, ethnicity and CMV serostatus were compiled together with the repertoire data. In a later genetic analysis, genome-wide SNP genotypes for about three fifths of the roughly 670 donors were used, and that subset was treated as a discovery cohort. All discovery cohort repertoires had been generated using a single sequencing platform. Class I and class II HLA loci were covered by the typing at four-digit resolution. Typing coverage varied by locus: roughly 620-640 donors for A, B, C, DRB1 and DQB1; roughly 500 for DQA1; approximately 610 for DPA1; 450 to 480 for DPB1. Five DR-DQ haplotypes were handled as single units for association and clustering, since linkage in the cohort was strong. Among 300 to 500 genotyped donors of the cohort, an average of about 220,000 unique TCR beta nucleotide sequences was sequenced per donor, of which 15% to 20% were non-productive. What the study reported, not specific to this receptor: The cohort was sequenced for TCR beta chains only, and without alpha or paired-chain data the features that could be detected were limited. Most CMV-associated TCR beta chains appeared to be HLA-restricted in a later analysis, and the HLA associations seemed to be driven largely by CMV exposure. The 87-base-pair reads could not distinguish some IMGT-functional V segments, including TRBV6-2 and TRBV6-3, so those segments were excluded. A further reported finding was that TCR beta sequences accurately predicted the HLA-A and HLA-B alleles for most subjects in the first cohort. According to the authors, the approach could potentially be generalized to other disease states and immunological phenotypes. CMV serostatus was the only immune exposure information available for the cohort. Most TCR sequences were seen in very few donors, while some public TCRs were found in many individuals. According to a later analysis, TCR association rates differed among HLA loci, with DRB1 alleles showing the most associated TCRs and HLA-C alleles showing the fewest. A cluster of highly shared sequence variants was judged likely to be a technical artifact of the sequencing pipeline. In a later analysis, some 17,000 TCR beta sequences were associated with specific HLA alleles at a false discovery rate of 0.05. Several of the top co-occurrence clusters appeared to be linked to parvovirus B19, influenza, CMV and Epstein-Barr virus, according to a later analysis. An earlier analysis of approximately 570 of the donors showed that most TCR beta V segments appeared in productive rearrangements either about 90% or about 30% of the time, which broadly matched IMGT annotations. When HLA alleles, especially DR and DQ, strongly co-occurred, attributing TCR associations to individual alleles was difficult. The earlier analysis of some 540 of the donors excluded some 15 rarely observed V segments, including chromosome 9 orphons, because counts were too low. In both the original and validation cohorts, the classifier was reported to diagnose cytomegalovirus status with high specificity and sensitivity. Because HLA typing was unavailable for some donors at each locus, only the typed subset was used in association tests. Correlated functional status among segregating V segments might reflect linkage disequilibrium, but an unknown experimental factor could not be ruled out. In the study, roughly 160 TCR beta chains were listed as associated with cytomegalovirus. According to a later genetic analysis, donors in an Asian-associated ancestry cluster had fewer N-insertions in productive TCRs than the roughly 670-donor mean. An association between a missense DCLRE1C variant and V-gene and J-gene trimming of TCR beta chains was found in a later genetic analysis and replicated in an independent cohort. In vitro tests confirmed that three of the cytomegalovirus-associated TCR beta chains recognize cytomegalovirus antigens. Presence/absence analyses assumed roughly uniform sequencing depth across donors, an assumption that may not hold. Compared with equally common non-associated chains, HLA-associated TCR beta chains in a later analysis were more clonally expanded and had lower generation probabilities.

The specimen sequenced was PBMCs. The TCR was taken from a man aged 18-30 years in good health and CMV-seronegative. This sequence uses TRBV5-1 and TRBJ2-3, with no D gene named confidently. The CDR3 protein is CASSLSDLAPSTDTQYF. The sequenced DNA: TGCGCCAGCAGCTTGTCTGATTTGGCCCCTTCCACAGATACGCAGTATTTT.